This TCR beta chain was sequenced during a study of blood T cell repertoires in COVID-19. For the study at large: Whether acute or convalescent, the COVID-19 samples came from the United States, Italy and Spain. PBMCs, B-cell-depleted T cells, or T cells were the source of the cDNA or gDNA that made up the material.

The germline V gene encodes CDR1 MNHEY and CDR2 SVGAGI. The CDR3 spans 15 residues. V was clipped by 5 bases and J by 8 bases, with 16 bases between them. Authors' analysis steps: Counts of nucleated cells, estimated from reference gene primer amplification, were obtained. Using immunoSEQ multiplex PCR, the repertoire was profiled, and TCRdb retains in-frame clones only, with some absent. V and J calls and clone size come straight from that table; D and trimming were deduced from the DNA. The sample has approximately 140,000 clones; roughly 90% are singletons. Sequencing used peripheral blood. The clonotype originates from a woman aged 55-70 years with active or convalescent COVID-19. The rearrangement joins TRBV6-5 to TRBJ1-6, with D possibly TRBD1 on 5 matching bases. This chain's CDR3 is CASSNREGSDSPLHF. CDR3 coding DNA: TGTGCCAGCAGTAACCGGGAGGGGTCTGATTCACCCCTCCACTTT.